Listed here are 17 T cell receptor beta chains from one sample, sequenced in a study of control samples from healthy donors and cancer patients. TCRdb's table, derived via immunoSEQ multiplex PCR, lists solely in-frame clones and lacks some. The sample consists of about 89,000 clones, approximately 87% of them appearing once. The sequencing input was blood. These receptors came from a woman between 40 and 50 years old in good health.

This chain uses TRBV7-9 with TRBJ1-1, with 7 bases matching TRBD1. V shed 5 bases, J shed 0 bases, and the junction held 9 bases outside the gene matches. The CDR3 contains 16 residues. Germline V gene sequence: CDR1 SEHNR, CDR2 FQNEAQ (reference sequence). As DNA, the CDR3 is TGTGCCAGCAGCCGACGGAGACAGGGACTGAACACTGAAGCTTTCTTT. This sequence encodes CASSRRRQGLNTEAFF.

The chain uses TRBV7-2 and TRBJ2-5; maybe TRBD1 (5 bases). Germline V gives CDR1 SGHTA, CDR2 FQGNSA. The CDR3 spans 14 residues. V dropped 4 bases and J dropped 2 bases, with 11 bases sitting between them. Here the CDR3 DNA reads TGTGCCAGCAGCTCAGACAGTTTTCAAGAGACCCAGTACTTC. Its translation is CASSSDSFQETQYF.

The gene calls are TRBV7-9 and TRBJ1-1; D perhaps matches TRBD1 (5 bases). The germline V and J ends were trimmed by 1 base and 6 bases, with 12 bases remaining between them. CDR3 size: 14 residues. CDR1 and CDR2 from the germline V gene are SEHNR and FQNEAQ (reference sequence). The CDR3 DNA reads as TGTGCCAGCAGCTTAGTAGCATGGGGGGCTGAAGCTTTCTTT. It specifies CASSLVAWGAEAFF. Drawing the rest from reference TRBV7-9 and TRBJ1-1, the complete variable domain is DTGVSQNPRHKITKRGQNVTFRCDPISEHNRLYWYRQTLGQGPEFLTYFQNEAQLEKSRLLSDRFSAERPKGSFSTLEIQRTEQGDSAMYLCASSLVAWGAEAFFGQGTRLTVV.

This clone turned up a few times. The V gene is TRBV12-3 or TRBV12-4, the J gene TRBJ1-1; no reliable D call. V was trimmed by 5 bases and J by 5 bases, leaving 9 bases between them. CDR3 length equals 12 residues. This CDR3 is CASSLRATEAFF. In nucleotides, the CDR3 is TGTGCCAGCAGTCTTCGGGCGACTGAAGCTTTCTTT.

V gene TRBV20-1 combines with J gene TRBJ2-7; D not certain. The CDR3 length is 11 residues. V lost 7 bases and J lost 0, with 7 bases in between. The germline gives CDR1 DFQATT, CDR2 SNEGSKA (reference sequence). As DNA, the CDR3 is TGCAGTGTTCAGGACTCCTACGAGCAGTACTTC. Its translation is CSVQDSYEQYF.

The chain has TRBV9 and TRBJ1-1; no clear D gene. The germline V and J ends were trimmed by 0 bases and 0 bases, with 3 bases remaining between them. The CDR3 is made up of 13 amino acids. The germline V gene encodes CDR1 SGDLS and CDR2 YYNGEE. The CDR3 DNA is TGTGCCAGCAGCGTAGCGGTGAACACTGAAGCTTTCTTT. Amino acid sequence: CASSVAVNTEAFF.

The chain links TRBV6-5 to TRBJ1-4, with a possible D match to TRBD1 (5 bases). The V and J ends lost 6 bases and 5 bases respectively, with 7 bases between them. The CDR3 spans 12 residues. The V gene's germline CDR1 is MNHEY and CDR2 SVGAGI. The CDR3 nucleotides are TGTGCCAGCAGCCGACAGAATGAAAAACTGTTTTTT. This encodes CASSRQNEKLFF.

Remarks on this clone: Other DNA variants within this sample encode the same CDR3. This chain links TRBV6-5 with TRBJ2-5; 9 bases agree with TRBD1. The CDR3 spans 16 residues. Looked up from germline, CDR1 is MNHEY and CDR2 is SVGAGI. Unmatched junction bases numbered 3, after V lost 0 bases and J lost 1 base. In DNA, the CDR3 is TGTGCCAGCAGTTACTCGACAGGGGGTGGCCAAGAGACCCAGTACTTC. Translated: CASSYSTGGGQETQYF.

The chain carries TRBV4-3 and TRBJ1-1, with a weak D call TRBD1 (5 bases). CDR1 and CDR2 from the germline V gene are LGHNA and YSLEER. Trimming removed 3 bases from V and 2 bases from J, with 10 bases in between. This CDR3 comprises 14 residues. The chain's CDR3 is CASSQRTGNTEAFF. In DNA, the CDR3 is TGCGCCAGCAGCCAGAGAACAGGAAACACTGAAGCTTTCTTT.

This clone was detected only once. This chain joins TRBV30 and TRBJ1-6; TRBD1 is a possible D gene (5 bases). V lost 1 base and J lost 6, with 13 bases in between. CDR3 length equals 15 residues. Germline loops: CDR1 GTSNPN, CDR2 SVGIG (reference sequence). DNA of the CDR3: TGTGCCTGGAGTGCCCAGACAGTACTTAATTCACCCCTCCACTTT. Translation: CAWSAQTVLNSPLHF.

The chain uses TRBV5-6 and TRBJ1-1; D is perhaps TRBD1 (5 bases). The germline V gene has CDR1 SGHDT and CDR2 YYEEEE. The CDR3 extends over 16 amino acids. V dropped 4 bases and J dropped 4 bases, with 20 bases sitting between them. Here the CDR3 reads CASSPPRGGGGTEAFF. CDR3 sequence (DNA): TGTGCCAGCAGCCCGCCCCGGGGGGGAGGCGGCACTGAAGCTTTCTTT. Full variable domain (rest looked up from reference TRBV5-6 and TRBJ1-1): DAGVTQSPTHLIKTRGQQVTLRCSPKSGHDTVSWYQQALGQGPQFIFQYYEEEERQRGNFPDRFSGHQFPNYSSELNVNALLLGDSALYLCASSPPRGGGGTEAFFGQGTRLTVV.

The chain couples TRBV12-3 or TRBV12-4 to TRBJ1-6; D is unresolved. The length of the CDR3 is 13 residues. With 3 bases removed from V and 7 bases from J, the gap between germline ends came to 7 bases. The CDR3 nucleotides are TGTGCCAGCAGTTTTGGGGTAAATTCACCCCTCCACTTT. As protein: CASSFGVNSPLHF.

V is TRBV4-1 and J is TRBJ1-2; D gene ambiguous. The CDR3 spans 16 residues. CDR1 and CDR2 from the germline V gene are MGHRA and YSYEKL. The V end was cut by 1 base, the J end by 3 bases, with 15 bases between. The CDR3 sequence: CASSQALSSMDYGYTF. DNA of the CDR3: TGCGCCAGCAGCCAAGCGCTATCGTCAATGGACTATGGCTACACCTTC.

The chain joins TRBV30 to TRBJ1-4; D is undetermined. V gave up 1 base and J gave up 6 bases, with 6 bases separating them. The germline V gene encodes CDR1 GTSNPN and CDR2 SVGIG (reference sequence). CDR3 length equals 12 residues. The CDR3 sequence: CAWSGGYEKLFF. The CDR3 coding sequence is TGTGCCTGGAGTGGAGGTTATGAAAAACTGTTTTTT.

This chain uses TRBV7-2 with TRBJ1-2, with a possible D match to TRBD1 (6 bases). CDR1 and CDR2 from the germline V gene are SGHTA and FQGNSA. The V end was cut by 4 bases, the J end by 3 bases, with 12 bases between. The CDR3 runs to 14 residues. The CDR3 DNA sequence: TGTGCCAGCAGCTCCTCGACAGGCTACTATGGCTACACCTTC. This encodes CASSSSTGYYGYTF.

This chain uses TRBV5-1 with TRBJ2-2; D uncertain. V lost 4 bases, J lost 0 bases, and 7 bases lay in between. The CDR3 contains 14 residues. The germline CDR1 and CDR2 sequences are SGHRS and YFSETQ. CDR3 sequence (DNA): TGCGCCAGCAGCCCGGCGCCGAACACCGGGGAGCTGTTTTTT. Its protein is CASSPAPNTGELFF.

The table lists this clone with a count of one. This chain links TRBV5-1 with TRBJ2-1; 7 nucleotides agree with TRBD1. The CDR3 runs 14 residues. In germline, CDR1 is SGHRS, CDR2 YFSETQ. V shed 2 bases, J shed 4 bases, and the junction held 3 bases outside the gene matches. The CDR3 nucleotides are TGCGCCAGCAGCTTTGGACAGGAGTACAATGAGCAGTTCTTC. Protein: CASSFGQEYNEQFF.